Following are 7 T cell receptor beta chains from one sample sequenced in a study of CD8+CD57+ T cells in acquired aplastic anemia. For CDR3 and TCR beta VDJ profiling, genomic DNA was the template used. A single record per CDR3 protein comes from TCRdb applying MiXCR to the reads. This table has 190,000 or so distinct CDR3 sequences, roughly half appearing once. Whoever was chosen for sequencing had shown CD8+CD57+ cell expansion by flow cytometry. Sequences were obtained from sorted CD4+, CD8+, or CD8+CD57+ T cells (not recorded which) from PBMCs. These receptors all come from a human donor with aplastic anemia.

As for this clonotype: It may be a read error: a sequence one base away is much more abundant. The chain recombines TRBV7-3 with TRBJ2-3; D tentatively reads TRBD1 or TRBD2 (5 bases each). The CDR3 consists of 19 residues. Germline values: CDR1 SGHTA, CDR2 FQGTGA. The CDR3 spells CASSLNSPRLAQFTGTQYF. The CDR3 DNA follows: TGTGCCAGCAGCTTAAACTCCCCGAGGCTAGCCCAATTCACAGGTACGCAGTATTTT.

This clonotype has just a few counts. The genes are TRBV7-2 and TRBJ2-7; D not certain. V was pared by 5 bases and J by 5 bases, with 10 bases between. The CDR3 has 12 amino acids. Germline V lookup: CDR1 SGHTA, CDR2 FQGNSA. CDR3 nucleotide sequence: TGTGCCAGCAGCCGCCCTGGAAACGAGCAGTACTTC. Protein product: CASSRPGNEQYF.

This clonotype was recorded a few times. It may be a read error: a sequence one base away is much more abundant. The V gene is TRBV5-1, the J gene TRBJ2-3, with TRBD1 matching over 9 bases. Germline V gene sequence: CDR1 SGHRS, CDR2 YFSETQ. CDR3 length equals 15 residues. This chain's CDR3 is CASSITGTGIDTQCF. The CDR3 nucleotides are TGCGCCAGCAGCATTACCGGGACAGGGATAGATACGCAGTGTTTT.

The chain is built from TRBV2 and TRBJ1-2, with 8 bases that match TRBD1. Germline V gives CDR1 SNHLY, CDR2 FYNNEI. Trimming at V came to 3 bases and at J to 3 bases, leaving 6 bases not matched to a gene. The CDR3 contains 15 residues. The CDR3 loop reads CASSENRGMYYGYTF. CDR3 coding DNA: TGTGCCAGCAGTGAGAACAGGGGGATGTACTATGGCTACACCTTC.

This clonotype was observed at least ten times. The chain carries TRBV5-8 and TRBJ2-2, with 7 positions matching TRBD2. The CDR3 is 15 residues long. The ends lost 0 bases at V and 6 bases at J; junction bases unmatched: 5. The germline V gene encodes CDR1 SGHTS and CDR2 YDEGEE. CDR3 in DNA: TGTGCCAGCAGCTTGGGGGGAGGGGTTTCCGGGGAGCTGTTTTTT. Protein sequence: CASSLGGGVSGELFF.

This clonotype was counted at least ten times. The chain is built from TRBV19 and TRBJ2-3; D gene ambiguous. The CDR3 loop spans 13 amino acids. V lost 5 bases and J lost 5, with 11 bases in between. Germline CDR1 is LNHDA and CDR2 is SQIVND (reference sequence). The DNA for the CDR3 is TGTGCCAGTAGTTTGGGTCCGAGAGATACGCAGTATTTT. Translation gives CASSLGPRDTQYF. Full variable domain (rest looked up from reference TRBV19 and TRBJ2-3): DGGITQSPKYLFRKEGQNVTLSCEQNLNHDAMYWYRQDPGQGLRLIYYSQIVNDFQKGDIAEGYSVSREKKESFPLTVTSAQKNPTAFYLCASSLGPRDTQYFGPGTRLTVL.

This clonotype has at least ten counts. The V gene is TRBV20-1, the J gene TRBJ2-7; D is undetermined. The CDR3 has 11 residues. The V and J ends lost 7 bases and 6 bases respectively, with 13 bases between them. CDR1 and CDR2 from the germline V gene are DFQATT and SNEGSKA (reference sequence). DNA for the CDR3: TGCAGTGTTACTATGGGCCGCGAGCAGTACTTC. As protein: CSVTMGREQYF.